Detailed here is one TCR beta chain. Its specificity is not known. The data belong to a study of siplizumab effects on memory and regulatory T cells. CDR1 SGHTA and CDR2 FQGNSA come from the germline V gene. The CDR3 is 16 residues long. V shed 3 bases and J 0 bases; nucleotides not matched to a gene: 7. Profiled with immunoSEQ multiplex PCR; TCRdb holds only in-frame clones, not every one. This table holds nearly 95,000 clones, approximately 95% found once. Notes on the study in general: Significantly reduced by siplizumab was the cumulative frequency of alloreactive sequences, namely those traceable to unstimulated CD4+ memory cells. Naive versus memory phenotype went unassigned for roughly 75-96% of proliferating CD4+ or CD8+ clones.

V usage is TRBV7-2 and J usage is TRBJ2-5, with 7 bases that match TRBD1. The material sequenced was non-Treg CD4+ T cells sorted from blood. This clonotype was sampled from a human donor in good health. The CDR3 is CASSLETGMYQETQYF. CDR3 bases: TGTGCCAGCAGCTTGGAGACAGGGATGTACCAAGAGACCCAGTACTTC.